Presented here are 2 T cell receptor beta chains from one specimen sequenced in a study of cytomegalovirus exposure and HLA in healthy donors. Vbeta (60) and Jbeta (13) primers were used in the PCR. Only in-frame clones appear in the TCRdb table, and some are missing; sequencing was by immunoSEQ multiplex PCR. The data hold approximately 150,000 clones, with 60% to 85% observed a single time. Sequencing was performed on PBMCs. All receptors come from a man in his forties in good health and CMV-seropositive.

This clone showed up just a few times. V gene TRBV7-9 combines with J gene TRBJ2-1, with 8 positions matching TRBD2. The CDR3 consists of 14 residues. V trimming: 5 bases; J trimming: 3 bases; junction bases outside the gene matches: 3. Germline CDR1 SEHNR, CDR2 FQNEAQ (reference sequence). CDR3 bases: TGTGCCAGCAGCATGACTAGCGTCTACAATGAGCAGTTCTTC. As protein: CASSMTSVYNEQFF.

The rearrangement uses TRBV30 and TRBJ2-3; 10 nucleotides align to TRBD2. CDR3 length: 17 amino acids. Germline loops: CDR1 GTSNPN, CDR2 SVGIG (reference sequence). V lost 0 bases, J lost 4 bases, and 10 bases stayed unmatched. The CDR3 DNA is TGTGCCTGGAGTGTATGGGCTAGCGGGAGTGCCGCAGATACGCAGTATTTT. Protein sequence: CAWSVWASGSAADTQYF.